The entry below describes one TCR beta chain. Its antigen remains unidentified. No base qualities exist here, and no much larger clone lies one base off it. This specimen comes from a study of blood T cell repertoires in COVID-19 (dated by TCRdb to the early 2020s). Broadly, across the study: Collaborator samples came from the United States, Italy and Spain and covered acute and convalescent phases of COVID-19. The material from the prospective study consisted of cDNA or gDNA derived from T cells, B-cell-depleted T cells, or PBMCs. Deeply sampled blood TCRbeta repertoires from subjects exposed to, actively infected with, or recovered from COVID-19 were included in the dataset. The repertoires were released in a freely available public database meant as a resource for research on the immune response to SARS-CoV-2. The samples were drawn from two sources: the first 160 participants of the ongoing ImmuneRACE study, and 1,254 subjects contributed by 6 global collaborators. The sample metadata nearly always contained a de-identified subject ID, COVID-19 status, age in years and sex. Where available, HLA class I and class II types were taken from metadata supplied by the sample provider and were not determined by assay-based typing.

Each collaborating institution followed its own protocols to collect whole blood in K2EDTA tubes. Collaborator samples were shipped for TCRbeta analysis as frozen whole blood, isolated PBMCs, or DNA extracted from either sample type. V loses 5 bases of germline sequence and J loses 7 bases, and the interval between the two ends is 20 bases. The CDR3 spans 15 residues, from the cysteine through the phenylalanine. The read is trimmed to its CDR3 DNA, 45 bases read in frame from base 1. Via the germline V gene (reference sequence), CDR1 is SEHNR and CDR2 FQNEAQ. Beyond this particular receptor, the publication reports: How much clinical and demographic metadata was included differed by source and by participant, and the metadata was provided uncurated.

TCRbeta CDR3 regions were amplified from genomic DNA by means of the immunoSEQ Assay, a bias-controlled multiplex PCR. For the original study's pipeline: The number of nucleated cells in each sample was estimated from the amplification of reference gene primers within the assay. Sequence reads were collapsed and filtered to measure the absolute abundance of every unique TCRbeta CDR3 rearrangement. For each sample, productive Simpson clonality was calculated by taking the square root of Simpson's diversity index across productive rearrangements. TCRdb took over this immuneACCESS table, retaining in-frame rearrangements with V and J assigned. Such tables are incomplete; in checked studies, under half of the missing clones stem from an unresolved V gene, and the remainder is unexplained. V, J and clone size were drawn from that table, and D and trimming were deduced from the DNA. Counted in this sample were under 200,000 clones; about four fifths of them appeared once. The ten biggest clones cover over 2% of the sample.

The rearrangement joined TRBV7-9 to TRBJ1-1; the D gene is perhaps TRBD1, on 6 matching bases. Material for sequencing was peripheral blood. The origin of this receptor is a human donor with acute or convalescent COVID-19. The donor label of this sample is uncertain. The CDR3 here reads CASSTQQGRNGEAFF. In nucleotides, the sequence is TGTGCCAGCAGCACCCAACAGGGACGGAACGGTGAAGCTTTCTTT.